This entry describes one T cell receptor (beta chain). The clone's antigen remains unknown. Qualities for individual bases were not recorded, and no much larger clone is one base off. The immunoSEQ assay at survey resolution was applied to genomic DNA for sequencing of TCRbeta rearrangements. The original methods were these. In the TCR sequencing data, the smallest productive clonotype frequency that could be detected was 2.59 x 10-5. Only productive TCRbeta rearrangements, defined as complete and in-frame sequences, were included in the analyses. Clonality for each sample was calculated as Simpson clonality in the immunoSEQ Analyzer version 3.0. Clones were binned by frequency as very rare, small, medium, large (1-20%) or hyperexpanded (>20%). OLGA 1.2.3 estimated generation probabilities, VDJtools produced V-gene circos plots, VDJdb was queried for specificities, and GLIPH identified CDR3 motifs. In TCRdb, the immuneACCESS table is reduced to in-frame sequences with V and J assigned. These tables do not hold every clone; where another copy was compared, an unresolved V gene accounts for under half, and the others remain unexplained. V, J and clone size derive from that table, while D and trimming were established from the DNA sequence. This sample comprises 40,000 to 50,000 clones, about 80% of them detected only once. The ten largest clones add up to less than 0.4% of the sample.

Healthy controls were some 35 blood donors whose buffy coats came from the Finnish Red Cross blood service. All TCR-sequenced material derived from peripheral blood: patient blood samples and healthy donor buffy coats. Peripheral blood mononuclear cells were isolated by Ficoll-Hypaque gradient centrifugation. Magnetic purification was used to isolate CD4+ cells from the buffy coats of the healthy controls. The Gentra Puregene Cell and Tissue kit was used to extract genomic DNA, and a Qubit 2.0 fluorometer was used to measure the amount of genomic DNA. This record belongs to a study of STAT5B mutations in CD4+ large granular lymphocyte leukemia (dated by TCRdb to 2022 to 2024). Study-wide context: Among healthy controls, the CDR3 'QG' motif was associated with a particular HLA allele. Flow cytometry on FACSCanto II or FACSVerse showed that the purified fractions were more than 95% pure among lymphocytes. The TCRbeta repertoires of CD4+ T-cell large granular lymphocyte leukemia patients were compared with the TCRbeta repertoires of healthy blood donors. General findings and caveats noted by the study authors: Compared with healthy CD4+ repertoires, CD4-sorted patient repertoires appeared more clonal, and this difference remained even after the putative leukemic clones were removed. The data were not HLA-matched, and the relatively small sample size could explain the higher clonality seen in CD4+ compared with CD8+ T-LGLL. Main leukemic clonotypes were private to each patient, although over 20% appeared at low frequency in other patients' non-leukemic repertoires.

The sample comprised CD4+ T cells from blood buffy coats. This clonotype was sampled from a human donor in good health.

The nucleotides read TGTGCCAGCAGTTTATACTCACAGGGGGAAGCTTTCTTT. Its translation reads: CASSLYSQGEAFF. The chain uses TRBV28 and TRBJ1-1, with 7 middle bases fitting TRBD1. Trimming accounts for 1 base at V and 8 bases at J, while the number of junction bases matched to no gene is 4. From the germline V gene, CDR1 is MDHEN and CDR2 is SYDVKM. The CDR3 goes from the cysteine to the phenylalanine over 13 residues. The kept DNA is CDR3 alone, 39 bases in frame from the first base.